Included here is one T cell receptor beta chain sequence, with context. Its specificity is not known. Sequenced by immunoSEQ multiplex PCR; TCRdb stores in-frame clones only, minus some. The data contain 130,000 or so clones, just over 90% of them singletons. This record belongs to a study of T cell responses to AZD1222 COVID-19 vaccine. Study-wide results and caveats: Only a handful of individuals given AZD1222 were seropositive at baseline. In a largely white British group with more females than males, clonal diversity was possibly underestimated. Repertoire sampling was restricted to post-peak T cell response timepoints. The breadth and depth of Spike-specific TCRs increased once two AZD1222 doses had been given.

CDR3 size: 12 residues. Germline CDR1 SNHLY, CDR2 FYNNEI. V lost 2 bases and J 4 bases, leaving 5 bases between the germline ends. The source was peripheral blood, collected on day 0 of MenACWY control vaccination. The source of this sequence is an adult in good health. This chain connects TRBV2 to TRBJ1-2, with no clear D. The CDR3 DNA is TGTGCCAGCAGTGAACCCGGCTATGGCTACACCTTC. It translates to CASSEPGYGYTF.